The 29 T cell receptor beta chains in this list originate from one sample, sequenced in a study of Graves' ophthalmopathy and Graves' hyperthyroidism. RNA transcripts served as template for amplifying TCR beta CDR3 sequences. Scientists carried out first-round RT-PCR using HTBI primers and then a second-round multiplex PCR. TCRdb itself ran the multiplex PCR reads through MiXCR, one entry per CDR3 protein. Of around 1,000,000 distinct CDR3 sequences listed, 35% to 45% are singletons. The sequencing input was peripheral blood or thyroid tissue (not recorded which). Receptors were obtained from an adult man with Graves' hyperthyroidism.

This clonotype was seen more than once but under ten times. This chain uses TRBV25-1 with TRBJ1-5, with 12 bases aligning to TRBD1. This CDR3 spans 15 amino acids. Trimming took 5 bases from V and 6 from J; bases not matched to a gene: 5. CDR1 is MGHDK, CDR2 SYGVNS, per germline. The CDR3 protein is CASSTGTGGRQPQHF. CDR3 nucleotides: TGTGCCAGCAGTACCGGGACAGGGGGCCGTCAGCCCCAGCATTTT.

The table lists this clonotype with many counts. The V call is TRBV20-1, the J call TRBJ2-7, with D uncertain. This CDR3 contains 13 residues. Germline V lookup: CDR1 DFQATT, CDR2 SNEGSKA (reference sequence). V was cut by 3 bases and J by 2 bases, with 11 bases left in between. The CDR3 loop reads CSARRRFTYEQYF. The DNA of the CDR3 is TGCAGTGCTAGGCGCCGATTCACCTACGAGCAGTACTTC.

The rearrangement links TRBV7-2 to TRBJ2-6; tentatively, D is TRBD1 or TRBD2 (5 bases each). Per the germline V gene, CDR1 is SGHTA and CDR2 is FQGNSA. The V end was cut by 5 bases, the J end by 4 bases, with 18 bases between. This CDR3 is 17 amino acids long. CDR3 DNA sequence: TGTGCCAGCAGCCGGTGGGGGTTTCGGTCCGGGGCCAACGTCCTGACTTTC. This translates into CASSRWGFRSGANVLTF.

This clonotype appeared many times. V is TRBV29-1 and J is TRBJ1-1; perhaps TRBD1 as D (6 bases). CDR3 length: 13 residues. Trimming pared 3 bases from V and 11 bases from J, leaving 19 bases between. CDR1 is SQVTM and CDR2 is ANQGSEA in the germline V gene. CDR3 nucleotide sequence: TGCAGCGTTGAGGGGGCAGGGGCTGACGTCGCTTTCTTT. Translated: CSVEGAGADVAFF.

This clonotype was observed a handful of times. This sequence joins TRBV20-1 and TRBJ2-7, with 11 bases fitting TRBD1. V shed 0 bases, J shed 3 bases, and the junction held 13 bases outside the gene matches. Germline loops: CDR1 DFQATT, CDR2 SNEGSKA (reference sequence). The CDR3 runs to 18 residues. The CDR3 region is CSARDLSVPGTGGYEQYF. The CDR3 bases are TGCAGTGCTAGAGATTTATCCGTTCCCGGGACAGGGGGCTACGAGCAGTACTTC.

This clonotype was recorded a few times. The rearrangement joins TRBV9 to TRBJ2-2; 7 nucleotides line up with TRBD1. CDR3 length: 14 residues. V dropped 3 bases and J dropped 6; count of bases not matched to a gene: 5. Germline CDR1 and CDR2: SGDLS and YYNGEE. This CDR3 reads CASSATGFAGELFF. The CDR3 nucleotides are TGTGCCAGCAGCGCGACAGGGTTTGCCGGGGAGCTGTTTTTT.

The gene calls are TRBV6-5 and TRBJ2-7, with TRBD2 identical over 7 bases. Germline V CDR1 and CDR2: MNHEY, SVGAGI. Trimming cost V 5 bases and J 9 bases; bases outside gene matches: 19. There are 16 residues in the CDR3. The CDR3 sequence: CASSERLAEIPDTQYF. CDR3 nucleotides: TGTGCCAGCAGTGAAAGGCTAGCGGAAATTCCAGATACGCAGTACTTC.

The chain carries TRBV2 and TRBJ1-2; no firm D call. Germline V gene sequence: CDR1 SNHLY, CDR2 FYNNEI. This CDR3 is 16 amino acids long. V lost 9 bases and J 3 bases, leaving 23 bases between the germline ends. The CDR3 loop reads CASSITSSSTYYGYTF. The CDR3 coding sequence is TGTGCCAGTAGTATTACGTCCAGCTCGACCTACTATGGCTACACCTTC.

This clonotype was counted at least ten times. The V gene is TRBV7-2, the J gene TRBJ2-2; the D is unclear. The CDR3 loop spans 13 amino acids. Germline V CDR1 and CDR2: SGHTA, FQGNSA. Trimming removed 0 bases at V and 8 bases at J, with 7 bases between. CDR3 amino acids: CASSLAYSGELFF. The CDR3 region has the DNA TGTGCCAGCAGCTTAGCTTATTCGGGGGAGCTGTTTTTT. The full variable domain, rest sourced from reference TRBV7-2 and TRBJ2-2, is GAGVSQSPSNKVTEKGKDVELRCDPISGHTALYWYRQSLGQGLEFLIYFQGNSAPDKSGLPSDRFSAERTGGSVSTLTIQRTQQEDSAVYLCASSLAYSGELFFGEGSRLTVL.

The V gene is TRBV10-3, the J gene TRBJ2-2; a possible D gene is TRBD2 (5 bases). Germline V gene lookup returns CDR1 ENHRY and CDR2 SYGVKD. V was pared by 4 bases and J by 8 bases, with 11 bases between. The CDR3 has 13 amino acids. The DNA of the CDR3 is TGTGCCATCAGTGCCGGACTGCGGGGGGAGCTGTTTTTT. It is translated as CAISAGLRGELFF.

The V call is TRBV6-1, the J call TRBJ2-7; 7 nucleotides agree with TRBD2. CDR3 length: 14 amino acids. Germline values: CDR1 MNHNS, CDR2 SASEGT. Unmatched junction bases numbered 4, after V lost 0 bases and J lost 5 bases. The CDR3 is CASSEAGGPDEQYF. In DNA, the CDR3 is TGTGCCAGCAGTGAAGCGGGAGGGCCTGACGAGCAGTACTTC.

This chain links TRBV10-2 with TRBJ1-3; D gene ambiguous. Germline V CDR1 and CDR2: WSHSY, SAAADI. This CDR3 is 15 amino acids long. The germline V and J ends were trimmed by 2 bases and 0 bases, with 8 bases remaining between them. CDR3 sequence (DNA): TGCGCCAGCAGTGAGCCGACAACCTCTGGAAACACCATATATTTT. Amino acid sequence: CASSEPTTSGNTIYF.

The chain links TRBV5-1 to TRBJ2-7; 9 positions agree with TRBD1. After removal of 2 bases from V and 2 bases from J, the junction contained 8 bases not matched to a gene. Germline CDR1 and CDR2: SGHRS and YFSETQ. The CDR3 is made up of 16 amino acids. The CDR3: CASSFDTGGPAYEQYF. As DNA, the CDR3 is TGCGCCAGCAGCTTCGATACAGGGGGCCCAGCCTACGAGCAGTACTTC.

Only a few counts were recorded for this clonotype. V and J are TRBV6-6 and TRBJ1-5, with TRBD1 as a possible D gene (6 bases). The ends were cut back, 6 bases at V and 0 bases at J, with 12 bases in the middle. CDR1 MNHNY and CDR2 SVGAGI come from the germline V gene (reference sequence). CDR3 length: 15 amino acids. Here the CDR3 DNA reads TGTGCCAGCAGCAGCACCAGGGGTAGCAATCAGCCCCAGCATTTT. Protein product: CASSSTRGSNQPQHF.

This clonotype was observed at least ten times. The rearrangement links TRBV7-9 to TRBJ2-7; possibly TRBD1 for D (5 bases). The V gene's germline CDR1 is SEHNR and CDR2 FQNEAQ (reference sequence). The CDR3 contains 14 residues. Trimming pared 4 bases from V and 3 bases from J, leaving 13 bases between. This chain's CDR3 is CASSSFRQNYEQYF. The CDR3 region has the DNA TGTGCCAGCAGCTCCTTCAGACAGAACTACGAGCAGTACTTC.

This clonotype was found many times. The chain recombines TRBV19 with TRBJ1-5, with TRBD1 as a possible D gene (5 bases). The ends were cut back, 1 base at V and 6 bases at J, with 13 bases in the middle. CDR3 length: 15 residues. Germline loops: CDR1 LNHDA, CDR2 SQIVND (reference sequence). CDR3 in DNA: TGTGCCAGTAGTATAGTACCAGGGACGGCTCAGCCCCAGCATTTT. It translates to CASSIVPGTAQPQHF.

This clonotype showed up many times. V and J are TRBV6-5 and TRBJ1-2; 8 nucleotides agree with TRBD1. CDR3 size: 16 residues. CDR1 MNHEY and CDR2 SVGAGI come from the germline V gene. Trimming removed 0 bases from V and 7 bases from J; junction bases left unmatched: 10. The CDR3 nucleotides are TGTGCCAGCAGTTACTCAAGGGCGTCAGGGGGCAGTGGCTACACCTTC. Residues: CASSYSRASGGSGYTF.

With regard to this clonotype: Being one base from a much bigger clone, this may be a read error. The chain uses TRBV2 and TRBJ2-7; D may be TRBD1 (6 bases). The V gene lost 0 bases and the J gene lost 5 bases, with 8 bases spanning the gap. The CDR3 sequence is 13 residues long. CDR1 SNHLY and CDR2 FYNNEI come from the germline V gene. In DNA form, the CDR3 reads TGTGCCAGCAGTGAAGCGGGGGCTGACGAGCAGTACTTC. Encoded protein: CASSEAGADEQYF.

This clonotype was found many times. The J gene is TRBJ2-5, the V gene TRBV7-9; D is possibly TRBD2 (5 bases). Germline V gives CDR1 SEHNR, CDR2 FQNEAQ (reference sequence). This CDR3 contains 13 residues. Trimming took 4 bases from V and 1 from J, leaving 7 bases between them. CDR3 sequence reads: CASSSEVQETQYF. The DNA of the CDR3 is TGTGCCAGCAGCTCGGAGGTCCAAGAGACCCAGTACTTC.

This chain connects TRBV2 to TRBJ1-2; D not certain. The CDR3 spans 11 residues. Trimming stripped 11 bases from V and 8 bases from J, with 15 bases between. Germline values: CDR1 SNHLY, CDR2 FYNNEI. The chain's CDR3 is CARQKEGGYTF. CDR3 nucleotides: TGTGCCCGTCAAAAAGAGGGCGGCTACACCTTC.

The chain is built from TRBV29-1 and TRBJ1-2, with TRBD1 matching over 7 bases. Germline V gives CDR1 SQVTM, CDR2 ANQGSEA. The V and J ends lost 2 bases and 2 bases, in that order; junction bases with no gene match: 5. CDR3 length: 14 amino acids. The CDR3 is CSVELMTGNYGYTF. The CDR3 region has the DNA TGCAGCGTTGAATTGATGACAGGGAACTATGGCTACACCTTC. Together with reference TRBV29-1 and TRBJ1-2, the CDR3 gives the full variable domain: SAVISQKPSRDICQRGTSLTIQCQVDSQVTMMFWYRQQPGQSLTLIATANQGSEATYESGFVIDKFPISRPNLTFSTLTVSNMSPEDSSIYLCSVELMTGNYGYTFGSGTRLTVV.

Ten or more counts support this clonotype. The genes are TRBV7-2 and TRBJ2-7, with a tentative D call TRBD2 (6 bases). The CDR3 spans 14 residues. V was cut by 7 bases and J by 3 bases, with 16 bases left in between. In germline, CDR1 is SGHTA, CDR2 FQGNSA. The CDR3 region has the DNA TGTGCCAGCACCCAGCCGGGGGACCTCTACGAGCAGTACTTC. Protein: CASTQPGDLYEQYF.

This clonotype was picked up many times. The chain has TRBV5-1 and TRBJ1-1, with a possible D match to TRBD1 (5 bases). Trimming took off 3 bases at V and 0 bases at J, with 12 bases between the two ends. From germline, CDR1 is SGHRS and CDR2 YFSETQ. The CDR3 consists of 15 residues. The CDR3 spells CASSWRRGMNTEAFF. The CDR3 nucleotides read TGCGCCAGCAGCTGGCGGAGGGGCATGAACACTGAAGCTTTCTTT.

V gene TRBV11-2 combines with J gene TRBJ1-3; no reliable D call. CDR1 and CDR2 (germline): SGHAT, FQNNGV. This CDR3 comprises 13 residues. V lost 2 bases and J 6 bases, leaving 8 bases between the germline ends. CDR3: CASSLSPENTIYF. The CDR3 DNA reads as TGTGCCAGCAGCTTATCTCCCGAAAACACCATATATTTT.

In this sample, this clonotype turned up many times. This chain links TRBV7-2 with TRBJ2-7; TRBD1 agrees at 7 bases. The V and J ends lost 5 bases and 2 bases, in that order; junction bases with no gene match: 9. This CDR3 comprises 15 residues. Germline CDR1 reads SGHTA; CDR2 reads FQGNSA. Here the CDR3 reads CASSQDRELTYEQYF. The CDR3 bases are TGTGCCAGCAGCCAAGACAGGGAACTGACCTACGAGCAGTACTTC.

The rearrangement joins TRBV6-5 to TRBJ2-1, with D possibly matching TRBD1 (6 bases). Germline CDR1 is MNHEY and CDR2 is SVGAGI. CDR3 size: 14 residues. V lost 5 bases and J lost 4, with 12 bases in between. In DNA, the CDR3 is TGTGCCAGCAGTAGGGACACACCTTACAATGAGCAGTTCTTC. It specifies CASSRDTPYNEQFF.

The chain joins TRBV7-9 to TRBJ1-2; 10 positions match TRBD1. Germline V gene data show CDR1 as SEHNR and CDR2 as FQNEAQ (reference sequence). The CDR3 is made up of 16 amino acids. The V and J ends lost 6 bases and 5 bases, in that order; junction bases with no gene match: 12. The CDR3, as DNA: TGTGCCAGCAGTCAAGACCCGGGACAGGGGAAATATGGCTACACCTTC. Its protein is CASSQDPGQGKYGYTF.

This clonotype was seen only a few times. The V gene is TRBV2, the J gene TRBJ2-3; possible D gene TRBD1, 6 bases. Trimming stripped 4 bases from V and 2 bases from J, with 7 bases between. CDR1 and CDR2 (germline): SNHLY, FYNNEI. The length of the CDR3 is 13 residues. The CDR3 DNA sequence: TGTGCCAGCAGTGGGGACAACACAGATACGCAGTATTTT. This gives the protein CASSGDNTDTQYF.

The chain carries TRBV10-2 and TRBJ2-7; the D is unclear. The CDR3 contains 13 residues. Trimming pared 4 bases from V and 5 bases from J, leaving 12 bases between. Germline lookup yields CDR1 WSHSY and CDR2 SAAADI. CDR3 loop: CASSAGVTDEQYF. In nucleotides, the CDR3 is TGCGCCAGCAGTGCCGGAGTTACGGACGAGCAGTACTTC.